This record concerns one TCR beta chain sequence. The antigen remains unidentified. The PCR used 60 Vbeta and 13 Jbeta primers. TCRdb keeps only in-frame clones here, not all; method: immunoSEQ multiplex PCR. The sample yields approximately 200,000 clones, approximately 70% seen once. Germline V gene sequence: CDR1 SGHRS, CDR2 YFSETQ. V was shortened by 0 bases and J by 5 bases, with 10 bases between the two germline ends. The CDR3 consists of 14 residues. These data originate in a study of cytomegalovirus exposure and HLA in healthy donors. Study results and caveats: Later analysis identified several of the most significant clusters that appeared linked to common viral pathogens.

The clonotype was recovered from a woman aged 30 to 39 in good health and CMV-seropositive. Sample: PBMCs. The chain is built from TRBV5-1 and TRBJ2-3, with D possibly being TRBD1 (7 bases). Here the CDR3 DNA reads TGCGCCAGCAGCTTGGCAGGGGGAGGAGATACGCAGTATTTT. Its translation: CASSLAGGGDTQYF.